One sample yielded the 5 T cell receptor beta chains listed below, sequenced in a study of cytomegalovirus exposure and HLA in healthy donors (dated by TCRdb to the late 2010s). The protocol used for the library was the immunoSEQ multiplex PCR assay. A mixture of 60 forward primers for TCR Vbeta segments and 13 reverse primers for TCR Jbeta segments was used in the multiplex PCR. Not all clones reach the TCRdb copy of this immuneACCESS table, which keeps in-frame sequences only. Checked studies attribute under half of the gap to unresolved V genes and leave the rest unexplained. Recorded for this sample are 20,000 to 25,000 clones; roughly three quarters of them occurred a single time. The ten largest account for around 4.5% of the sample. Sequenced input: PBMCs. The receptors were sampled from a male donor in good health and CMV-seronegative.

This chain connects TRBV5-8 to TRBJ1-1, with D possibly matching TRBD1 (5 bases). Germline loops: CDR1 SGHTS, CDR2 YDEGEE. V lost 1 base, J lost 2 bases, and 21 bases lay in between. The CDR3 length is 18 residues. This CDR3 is CASSLNRGAYRFNTEAFF. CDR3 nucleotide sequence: TGTGCCAGCAGCTTGAATAGGGGCGCCTACCGATTCAACACTGAAGCTTTCTTT.

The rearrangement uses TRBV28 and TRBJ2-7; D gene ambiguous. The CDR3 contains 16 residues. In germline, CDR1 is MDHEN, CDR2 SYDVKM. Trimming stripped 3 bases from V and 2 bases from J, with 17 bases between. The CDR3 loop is CASSFNYLARTYEQYF. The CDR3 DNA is TGTGCCAGCAGTTTTAACTACCTGGCTAGAACCTACGAGCAGTACTTC.

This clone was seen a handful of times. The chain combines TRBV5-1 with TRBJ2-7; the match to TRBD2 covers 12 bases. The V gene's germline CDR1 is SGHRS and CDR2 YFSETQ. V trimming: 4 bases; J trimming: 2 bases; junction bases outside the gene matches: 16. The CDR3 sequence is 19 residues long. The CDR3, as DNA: TGCGCCAGCAGCGTCAATGGGGCTAGCGGGAGGGCCGTGCCCTACGAGCAGTACTTC. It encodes CASSVNGASGRAVPYEQYF. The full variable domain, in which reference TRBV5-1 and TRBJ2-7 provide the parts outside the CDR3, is KAGVTQTPRYLIKTRGQQVTLSCSPISGHRSVSWYQQTPGQGLQFLFEYFSETQRNKGNFPGRFSGRQFSNSRSEMNVSTLELGDSALYLCASSVNGASGRAVPYEQYFGPGTRLTVT.

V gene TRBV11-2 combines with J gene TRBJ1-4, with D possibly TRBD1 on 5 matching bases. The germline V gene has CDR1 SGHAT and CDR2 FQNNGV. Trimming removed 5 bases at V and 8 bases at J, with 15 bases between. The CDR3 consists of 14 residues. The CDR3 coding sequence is TGTGCCAGCAGCCTCGGGGGGACCATGGAAAAACTGTTTTTT. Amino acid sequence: CASSLGGTMEKLFF. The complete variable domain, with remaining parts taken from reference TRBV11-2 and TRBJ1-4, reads EAGVAQSPRYKIIEKRQSVAFWCNPISGHATLYWYQQILGQGPKLLIQFQNNGVVDDSQLPKDRFSAERLKGVDSTLKIQPAKLEDSAVYLCASSLGGTMEKLFFGSGTQLSVL.

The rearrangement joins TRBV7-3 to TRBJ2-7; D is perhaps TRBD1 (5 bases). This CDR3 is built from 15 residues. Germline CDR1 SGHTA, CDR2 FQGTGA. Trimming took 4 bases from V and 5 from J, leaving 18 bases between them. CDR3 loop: CASSSFTGSKNEQYF. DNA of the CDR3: TGTGCCAGCAGCTCCTTCACAGGTTCTAAAAACGAGCAGTACTTC.